This is a list of T cell receptor beta chains from one sample in a study of sequential checkpoint blockade in melanoma. Generated by immunoSEQ multiplex PCR, the TCRdb table keeps only in-frame clones and is missing some. This sample has more than 35,000 clones; about 88% occur once, and the top ten carry about an eighth. Specimen: CD8+ T cells sorted from blood (inferred from file names), collected from a patient given nivolumab and ipilimumab in sequence. The receptors stem from a human donor with melanoma. Each CDR3 is given with its conserved first and last residue. A D gene is named only where the DNA matches it firmly. Part of the rows lack a size; the others show once, few, many or a class for expanded clones.

D gene	J gene	V gene	clone size	CDR3 DNA	CDR3 protein
NA	TRBJ1-5	TRBV15	NA	TGTGCCACCAGCAACCAACTTTATAACCGGTTGCGCAATCAGCCCCAGCATTTT	CATSNQLYNRLRNQPQHF
TRBD2	TRBJ2-1	TRBV6-6	NA	TGTGCCAGCACTAGCGGGGCACCCTCCTACAATGAGCAGTTCTTC	CASTSGAPSYNEQFF
NA	TRBJ2-2	TRBV6-5	once	TGTGCCAGCAAAACGGGACTCATGAACACCGGGGAGCTGTTTTTT	CASKTGLMNTGELFF
TRBD1	TRBJ1-5	TRBV5-6	NA	TGTGCCAGCAGCTTGGGAGGGGGCGGTCAGCCCCAGCATTTT	CASSLGGGGQPQHF
TRBD2	TRBJ2-7	TRBV4-1	NA	TGCGCCAGCAGCCCCTTCGGACTAGCTAGCTACGAGCAGTACTTC	CASSPFGLASYEQYF
NA	TRBJ2-1	TRBV27	once	TGTGCCAGCAGTCCTCTTCTGGGACTCGAGCGGTACAATGAGCAGTTCTTC	CASSPLLGLERYNEQFF
NA	TRBJ2-2	TRBV21-1	NA	TGTGCCAGCAGCAGAGGACAGCCCGGGGAGCTGTTTTTT	CASSRGQPGELFF
TRBD1	TRBJ1-2	TRBV11-3	NA	TGTGCCAGCAGCTTAGTAAGGAGGACAGGCCCATATGGCTACACCTTC	CASSLVRRTGPYGYTF
NA	TRBJ1-3	TRBV29-1	NA	TGCAGCGTTGAGAGTTCTTCAGGGATCGGAAACACCATATATTTT	CSVESSSGIGNTIYF
TRBD1	TRBJ1-1	TRBV2	NA	TGTGCCAGCAGTGATCGGACAGGGGGAATGAACACTGAAGCTTTCTTT	CASSDRTGGMNTEAFF
NA	TRBJ2-7	TRBV19	few	TGTGCCAGCGGGACTGGAACCTACGAGCAGTACTTC	CASGTGTYEQYF
TRBD2	TRBJ2-3	TRBV9	NA	TGTGCCAGCAGCGGTAGCGGGACTGTAACAGATACGCAGTATTTT	CASSGSGTVTDTQYF
NA	TRBJ1-5	TRBV10-3	NA	TGTGCCATCAGTGAGGGCACACAGGGTCCGCCCCAGCATTTT	CAISEGTQGPPQHF
TRBD1	TRBJ1-5	TRBV28	NA	TGTGCCAGCGGAGGGACAGGGACACATCAGCCCCAGCATTTT	CASGGTGTHQPQHF
NA	TRBJ2-4	TRBV4-1	NA	TGCGCCAGCAGCGCCGGGTCCGGGAACATTCAGTACTTC	CASSAGSGNIQYF
TRBD2	TRBJ2-7	TRBV28	NA	TGTGCCAGCAGTTTAGGTTATGCTAGCGGGATTTACGAGCAGTACTTC	CASSLGYASGIYEQYF
NA	TRBJ2-5	TRBV27	NA	TGTGCCAGCAGGGCCGGGATGGGAGAGACCCAGTACTTC	CASRAGMGETQYF
TRBD1	TRBJ1-2	TRBV13	NA	TGTGCCAGCAGCGACAGGGGGTCCTATGGCTACACCTTC	CASSDRGSYGYTF
TRBD2	TRBJ2-1	TRBV9	NA	TGTGCCAGCAGCGAAACTTTAGCGGGAGTCGTCAATGAGCAGTTCTTC	CASSETLAGVVNEQFF
TRBD1	TRBJ1-5	TRBV30	few	TGTGCCTGGACCGGACAGGGTCTAGGTCAGCCCCAGCATTTT	CAWTGQGLGQPQHF
NA	TRBJ2-7	TRBV7-6	NA	TGTGCCAGCAGCTTGGGGAGCCCCGAGCAGTACTTC	CASSLGSPEQYF
TRBD1	TRBJ1-2	TRBV7-9	NA	TGTGCCAGCAGCTCCCCGGGACAGGGAAGCGATGGCTACACCTTC	CASSSPGQGSDGYTF
NA	TRBJ1-5	TRBV7-8	NA	TGTGCCAGCAGCTTAGAAAGTCAGGGAGGCGGTCAGCCCCAGCATTTT	CASSLESQGGGQPQHF
NA	TRBJ2-7	TRBV5-6	NA	TGTGCCAGCAGCGAGTCTGTTGGTCAGGTAGCCTACGAGCAGTACTTC	CASSESVGQVAYEQYF
NA	TRBJ1-1	TRBV4-1	NA	TGCGCCAGCAGCGCCAGGTTCGGCGGGGTCACTGAAGCTTTCTTT	CASSARFGGVTEAFF
NA	TRBJ1-4	TRBV7-9	NA	TGTGCCAGCAGCCACCCTCGCGTGGAGGCTAATGAAAAACTGTTTTTT	CASSHPRVEANEKLFF